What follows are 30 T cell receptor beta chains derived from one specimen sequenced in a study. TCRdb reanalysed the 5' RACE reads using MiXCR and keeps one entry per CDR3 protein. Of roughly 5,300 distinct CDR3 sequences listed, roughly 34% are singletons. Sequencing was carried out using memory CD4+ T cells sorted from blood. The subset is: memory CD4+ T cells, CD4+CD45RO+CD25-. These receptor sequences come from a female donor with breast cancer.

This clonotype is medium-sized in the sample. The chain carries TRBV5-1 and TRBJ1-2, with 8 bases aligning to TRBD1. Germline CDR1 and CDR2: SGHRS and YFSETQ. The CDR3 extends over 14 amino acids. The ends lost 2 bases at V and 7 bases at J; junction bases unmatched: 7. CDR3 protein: CASSFWTGQGGYTF. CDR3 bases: TGCGCCAGCAGCTTCTGGACAGGGCAAGGTGGCTACACCTTC.

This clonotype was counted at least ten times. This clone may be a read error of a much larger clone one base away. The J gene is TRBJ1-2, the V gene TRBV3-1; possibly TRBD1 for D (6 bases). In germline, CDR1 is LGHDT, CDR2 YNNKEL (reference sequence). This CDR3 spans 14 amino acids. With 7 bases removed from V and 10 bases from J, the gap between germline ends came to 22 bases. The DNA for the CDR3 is TGTGCCAGCACCCTACGGGGGCGTTCGGAAGACTACACCTTC. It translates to CASTLRGRSEDYTF.

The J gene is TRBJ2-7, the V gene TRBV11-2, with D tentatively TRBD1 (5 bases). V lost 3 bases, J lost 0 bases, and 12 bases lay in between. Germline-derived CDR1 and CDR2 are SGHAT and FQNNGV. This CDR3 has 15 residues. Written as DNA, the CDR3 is TGTGCCAGCAGCTTGATCGCCAGGGCCTCCTACGAGCAGTACTTC. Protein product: CASSLIARASYEQYF.

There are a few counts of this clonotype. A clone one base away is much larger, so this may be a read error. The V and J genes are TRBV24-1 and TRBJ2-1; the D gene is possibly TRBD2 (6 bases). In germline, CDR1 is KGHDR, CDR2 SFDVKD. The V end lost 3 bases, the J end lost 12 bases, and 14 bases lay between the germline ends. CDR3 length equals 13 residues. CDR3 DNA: TGTGCCACCAGTGATCCCAAGGACGGGAGGCAGTTCTTC. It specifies CATSDPKDGRQFF.

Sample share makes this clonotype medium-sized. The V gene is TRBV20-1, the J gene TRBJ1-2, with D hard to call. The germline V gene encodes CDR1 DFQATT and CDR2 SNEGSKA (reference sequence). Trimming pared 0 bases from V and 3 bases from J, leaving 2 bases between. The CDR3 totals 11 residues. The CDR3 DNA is TGCAGTGCTAGAGATTACTATGGCTACACCTTC. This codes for CSARDYYGYTF.

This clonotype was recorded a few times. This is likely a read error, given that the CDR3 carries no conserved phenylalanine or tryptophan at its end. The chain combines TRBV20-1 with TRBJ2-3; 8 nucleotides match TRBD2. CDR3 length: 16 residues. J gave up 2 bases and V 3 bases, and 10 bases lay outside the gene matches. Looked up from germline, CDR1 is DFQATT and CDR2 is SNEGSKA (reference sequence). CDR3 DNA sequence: TGCAGTGCTAGTACTTTTCAGCGGGAGATCACAGATACGCAGTATTCT. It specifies CSASTFQREITDTQYS.

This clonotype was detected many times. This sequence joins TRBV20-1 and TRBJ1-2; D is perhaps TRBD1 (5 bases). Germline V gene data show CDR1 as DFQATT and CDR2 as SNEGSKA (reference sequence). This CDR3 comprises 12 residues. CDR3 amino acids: CRGGDQDYGYTF. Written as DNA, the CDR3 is TGCAGGGGGGGAGATCAGGACTATGGCTACACCTTC.

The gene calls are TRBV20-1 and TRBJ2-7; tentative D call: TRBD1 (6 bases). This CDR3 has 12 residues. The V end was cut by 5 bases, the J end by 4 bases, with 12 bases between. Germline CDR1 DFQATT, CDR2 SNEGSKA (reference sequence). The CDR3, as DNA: TGCAGTGCTCCCTACAGGGAGTACGAGCAGTACTTC. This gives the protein CSAPYREYEQYF.

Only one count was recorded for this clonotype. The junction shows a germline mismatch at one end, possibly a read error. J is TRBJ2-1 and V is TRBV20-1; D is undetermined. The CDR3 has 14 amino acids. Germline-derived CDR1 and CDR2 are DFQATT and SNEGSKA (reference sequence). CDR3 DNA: TGCAGTGCTAGAGTACTAACGGCATTCAATGAGCGGTTCTTC. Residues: CSARVLTAFNERFF.

CDR3 residues: CASSLKGGLEQFF. The CDR3 nucleotides are TGTGCCAGCAGCTTAAAGGGAGGGCTTGAGCAGTTCTTC. The J gene is TRBJ2-1, the V gene TRBV7-2, with TRBD2 identical over 7 bases. The germline gives CDR1 SGHTA, CDR2 FQGNSA. V gave up 2 bases and J gave up 9 bases; unmatched junction bases: 4. The CDR3 loop spans 13 amino acids.

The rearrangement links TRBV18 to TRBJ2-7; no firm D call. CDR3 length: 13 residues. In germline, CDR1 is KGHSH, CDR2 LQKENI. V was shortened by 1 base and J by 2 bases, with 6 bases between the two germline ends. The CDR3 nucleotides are TGTGCCAGCTCACCACTAGAGACCTACGAGCAGTACTTC. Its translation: CASSPLETYEQYF.

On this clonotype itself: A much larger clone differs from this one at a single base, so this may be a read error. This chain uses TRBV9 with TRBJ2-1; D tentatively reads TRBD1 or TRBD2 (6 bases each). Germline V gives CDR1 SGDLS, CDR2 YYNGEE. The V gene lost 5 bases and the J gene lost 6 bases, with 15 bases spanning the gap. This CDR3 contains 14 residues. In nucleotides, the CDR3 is TGTGCCAGCAGTGAAGGGGGGCACTGCAATGAGCAGTTCTTC. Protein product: CASSEGGHCNEQFF.

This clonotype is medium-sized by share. CDR3 DNA sequence: TGTGCCACCAGACAGGGGGGAACCGGGGAGCTGTTTTTT. This codes for CATRQGGTGELFF. The chain has TRBV24-1 and TRBJ2-2, with 8 bases that match TRBD1. This CDR3 is built from 13 residues. The V gene's germline CDR1 is KGHDR and CDR2 SFDVKD. The J segment lost 5 bases and the V segment lost 7 bases, leaving 2 bases of the junction unmatched.

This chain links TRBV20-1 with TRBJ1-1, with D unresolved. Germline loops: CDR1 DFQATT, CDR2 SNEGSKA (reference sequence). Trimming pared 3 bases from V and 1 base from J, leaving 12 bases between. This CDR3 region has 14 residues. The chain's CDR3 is CSARSLGQNTEAFF. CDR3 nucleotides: TGCAGTGCTAGGTCTCTCGGGCAGAACACTGAAGCTTTCTTT.

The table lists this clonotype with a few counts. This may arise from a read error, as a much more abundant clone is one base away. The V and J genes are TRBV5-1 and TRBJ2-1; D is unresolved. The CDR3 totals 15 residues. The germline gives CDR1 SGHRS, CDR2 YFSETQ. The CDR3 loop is CASSLDGQELNELFF. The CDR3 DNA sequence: TGCGCCAGCAGCTTGGACGGGCAGGAACTGAATGAGCTGTTCTTC.

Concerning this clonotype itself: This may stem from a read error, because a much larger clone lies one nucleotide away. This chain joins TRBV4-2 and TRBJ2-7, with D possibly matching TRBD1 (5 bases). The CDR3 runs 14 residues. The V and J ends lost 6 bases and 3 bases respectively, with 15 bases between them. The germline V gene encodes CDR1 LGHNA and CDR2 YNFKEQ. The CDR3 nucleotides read TGTGCCAGCAGTTCGGACACTTTGAACTACGAGCAGTACTTC. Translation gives CASSSDTLNYEQYF.

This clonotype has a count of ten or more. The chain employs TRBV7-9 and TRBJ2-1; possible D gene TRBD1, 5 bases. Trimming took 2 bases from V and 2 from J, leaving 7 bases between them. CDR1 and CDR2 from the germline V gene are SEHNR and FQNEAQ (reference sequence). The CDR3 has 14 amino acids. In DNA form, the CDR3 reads TGTGCCAGCAGCTTACTGGGGCCCTACAATGAGCAGTTCTTC. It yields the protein CASSLLGPYNEQFF.

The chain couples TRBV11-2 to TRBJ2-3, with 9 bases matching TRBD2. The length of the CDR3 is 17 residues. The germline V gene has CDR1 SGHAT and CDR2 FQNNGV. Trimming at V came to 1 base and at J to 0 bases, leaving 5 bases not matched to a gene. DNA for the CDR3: TGTGCCAGCAGCTTAGTGTCTAGCGGGGCGAGCACAGATACGCAGTATTTT. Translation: CASSLVSSGASTDTQYF.

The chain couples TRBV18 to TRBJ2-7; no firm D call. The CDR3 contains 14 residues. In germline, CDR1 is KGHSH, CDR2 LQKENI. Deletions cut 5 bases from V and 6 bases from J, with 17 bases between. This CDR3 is CASSLGTIELEQYF. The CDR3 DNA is TGTGCCAGCTCATTAGGCACCATTGAGCTCGAGCAGTACTTC.

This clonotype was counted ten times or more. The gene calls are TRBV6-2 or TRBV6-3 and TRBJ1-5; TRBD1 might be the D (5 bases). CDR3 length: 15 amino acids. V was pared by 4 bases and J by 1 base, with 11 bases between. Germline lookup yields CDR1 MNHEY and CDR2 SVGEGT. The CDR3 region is CASSSGVMSNQPQHF. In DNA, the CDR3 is TGTGCCAGCAGTTCGGGGGTAATGAGCAATCAGCCCCAGCATTTT.

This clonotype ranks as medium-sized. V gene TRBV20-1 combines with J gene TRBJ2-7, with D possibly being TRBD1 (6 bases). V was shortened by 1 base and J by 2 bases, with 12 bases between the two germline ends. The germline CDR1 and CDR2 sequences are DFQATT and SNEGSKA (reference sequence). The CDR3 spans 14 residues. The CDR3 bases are TGCAGTGCTAGAGGGGGGCTTCCTGCCTACGAGCAGTACTTC. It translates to CSARGGLPAYEQYF.

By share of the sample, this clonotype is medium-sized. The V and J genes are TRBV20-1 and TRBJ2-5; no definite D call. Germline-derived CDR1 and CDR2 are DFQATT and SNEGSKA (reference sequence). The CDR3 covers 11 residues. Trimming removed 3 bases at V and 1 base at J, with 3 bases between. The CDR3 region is CSASSQETQYF. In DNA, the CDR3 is TGCAGTGCTAGTTCCCAAGAGACCCAGTACTTC.

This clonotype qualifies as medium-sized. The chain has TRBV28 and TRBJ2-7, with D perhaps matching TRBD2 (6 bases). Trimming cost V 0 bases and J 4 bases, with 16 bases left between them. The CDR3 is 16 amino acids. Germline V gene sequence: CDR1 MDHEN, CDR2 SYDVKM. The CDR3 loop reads CASSLWKEGQWYEQYF. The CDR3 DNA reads TGTGCCAGCAGTTTATGGAAGGAGGGCCAATGGTACGAGCAGTACTTC.

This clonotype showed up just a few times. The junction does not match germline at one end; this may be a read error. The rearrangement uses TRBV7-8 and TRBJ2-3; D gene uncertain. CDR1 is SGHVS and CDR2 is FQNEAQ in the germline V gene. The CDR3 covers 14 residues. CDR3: CASRFTSSTDTQYF. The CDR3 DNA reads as TGTGCCAGCCGCTTCACGAGCTCCACAGATACGCAGTATTTT.

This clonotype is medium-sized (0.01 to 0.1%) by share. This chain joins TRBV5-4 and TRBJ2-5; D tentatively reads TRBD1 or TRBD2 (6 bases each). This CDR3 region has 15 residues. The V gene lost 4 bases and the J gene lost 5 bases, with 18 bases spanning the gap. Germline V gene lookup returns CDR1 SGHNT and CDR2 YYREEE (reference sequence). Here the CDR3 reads CASSVPQGGVETQYF. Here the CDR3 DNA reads TGTGCCAGCAGCGTCCCACAGGGAGGTGTGGAGACCCAGTACTTC.

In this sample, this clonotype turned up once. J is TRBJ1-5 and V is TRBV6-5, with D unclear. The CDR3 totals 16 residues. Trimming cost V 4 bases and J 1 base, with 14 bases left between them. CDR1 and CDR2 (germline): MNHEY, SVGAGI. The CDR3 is CASSFSPGESNQPQHF. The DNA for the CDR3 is TGTGCCAGCAGTTTCTCCCCTGGCGAAAGCAATCAGCCCCAGCATTTT.

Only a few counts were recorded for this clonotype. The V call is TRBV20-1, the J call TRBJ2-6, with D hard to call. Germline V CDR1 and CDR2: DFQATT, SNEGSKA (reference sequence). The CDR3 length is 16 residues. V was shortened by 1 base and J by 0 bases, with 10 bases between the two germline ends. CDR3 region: CSARAGPGSGANVLTF. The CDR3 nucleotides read TGCAGTGCTAGAGCAGGCCCCGGCTCTGGGGCCAACGTCCTGACTTTC.

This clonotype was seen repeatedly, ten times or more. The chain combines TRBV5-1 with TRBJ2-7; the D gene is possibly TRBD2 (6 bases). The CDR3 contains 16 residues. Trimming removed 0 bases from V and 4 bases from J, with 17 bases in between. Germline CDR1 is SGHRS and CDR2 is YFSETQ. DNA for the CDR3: TGCGCCAGCAGCTTGGTCGGAGGGTCAACGGGGTACGAGCAGTACTTC. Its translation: CASSLVGGSTGYEQYF.

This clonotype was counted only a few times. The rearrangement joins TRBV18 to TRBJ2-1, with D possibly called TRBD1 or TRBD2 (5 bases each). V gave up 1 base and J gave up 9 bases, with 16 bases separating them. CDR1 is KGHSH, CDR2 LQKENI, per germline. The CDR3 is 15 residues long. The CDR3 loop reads CASSPLGTPSFEQFF. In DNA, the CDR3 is TGTGCCAGCTCACCACTAGGGACCCCGTCTTTTGAGCAGTTCTTC.

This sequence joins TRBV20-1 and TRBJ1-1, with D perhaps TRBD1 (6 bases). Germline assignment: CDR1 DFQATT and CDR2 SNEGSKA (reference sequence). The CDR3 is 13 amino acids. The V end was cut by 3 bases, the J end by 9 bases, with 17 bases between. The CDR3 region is CSASKGPGVKAFF. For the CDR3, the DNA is TGCAGTGCTAGTAAGGGGCCAGGGGTGAAAGCTTTCTTT.